This T cell receptor (beta chain) was recorded in a study of blood T cell repertoires in COVID-19. Across the whole study: Whether acute or convalescent, the COVID-19 samples came from the United States, Italy and Spain. Nucleic acid was either cDNA or gDNA, and it came from T cells, B-cell-depleted T cells, or PBMCs.

Germline V gene lookup returns CDR1 DFQATT and CDR2 SNEGSKA (reference sequence). V shed 3 bases and J shed 2 bases, with 14 bases lying between them. The CDR3 totals 14 residues. Original handling: Amplified reference gene primers provided the basis for estimating nucleated cell counts. Sequencing used immunoSEQ multiplex PCR; TCRdb keeps in-frame clones, though not all of them. That table is the source of V, J and clone size, and D and trimming were worked out from the DNA. The repertoire consists of about 58,000 clones, with over 70% occurring once and the leading ten covering roughly 5.3%. The sequence was collected from a human donor in a cohort sampled during active COVID-19. This sequence joins TRBV20-1 and TRBJ2-7; no firm D call. Sequenced material: peripheral blood. DNA of the CDR3: TGCAGTGCTAGTGTTCTAGAGGTAGCCTACGAGCAGTACTTC. Amino acids: CSASVLEVAYEQYF.